This T cell receptor (beta chain) stems from a study of shared clonotypes between healthy human individuals. This clone was recorded once. The same CDR3 is also encoded by other DNA sequences in this sample. This was a deep-level run. Generated by immunoSEQ multiplex PCR, the TCRdb table keeps only in-frame clones and is missing some. The sample yields 2 million to 2.5 million clones, about 94% seen once. This CDR3 region has 15 residues. CDR1 and CDR2 from the germline V gene are SGHRS and YFSETQ. With 2 bases clipped from V and 2 bases from J, the junction kept 5 bases outside the gene matches. This receptor was identified in a man aged 18-30 years in good health. The sample consisted of naive CD4+ T cells sorted from blood. Noted subset: CD45RA+ positively selected. The gene calls are TRBV5-1 and TRBJ2-5; 8 bases map to TRBD2. The CDR3 region has the DNA TGCGCCAGCAGCTTACGAACTAGCGGACAAGAGACCCAGTACTTC. Translated: CASSLRTSGQETQYF.